Following are 6 T cell receptor beta chains from one sample sequenced in a study of shared clonotypes between healthy human individuals. TCRdb's copy holds only in-frame clones and misses some; the assay was immunoSEQ multiplex PCR. The sample shows some 580,000 clones, 95% to 98% of them seen only once. The naive CD8 fraction comprised CD45RO-negative cells positively selected for CCR7 and excluded terminally differentiated effector memory CD45RA+ cells. The sequenced sample consisted of naive CD8+ T cells sorted from blood. Every receptor here comes from a man younger than 45 in good health.

Concerning this clone itself: Mismatch with germline at one junction end may stem from a read error. The chain couples TRBV7-9 to TRBJ2-1; 8 bases agree with TRBD2. The CDR3 spans 14 residues. Looked up from germline, CDR1 is SEHNR and CDR2 is FQNEAQ (reference sequence). The CDR3 protein is CASSGGRTGGPLIF. CDR3 coding DNA: TGTGCCAGCAGCGGAGGTAGGACGGGAGGGCCATTGATCTTC.

The rearrangement uses TRBV19 and TRBJ2-1, with D perhaps TRBD2 (6 bases). Germline V CDR1 and CDR2: LNHDA, SQIVND (reference sequence). V gave up 1 base and J gave up 8 bases, with 9 bases separating them. There are 13 residues in the CDR3. The CDR3 sequence is CASSIVGGDEQFF. CDR3 DNA sequence: TGTGCCAGTAGTATAGTGGGAGGAGATGAGCAGTTCTTC.

The chain has TRBV7-8 and TRBJ2-3; 13 bases agree with TRBD2. Germline-derived CDR1 and CDR2 are SGHVS and FQNEAQ. The V and J ends lost 5 bases and 2 bases, in that order; junction bases with no gene match: 1. The CDR3 totals 15 residues. In DNA, the CDR3 is TGTGCCAGCAGCGGGACTAGCGGGGCCACAGATACGCAGTATTTT. Protein product: CASSGTSGATDTQYF.

The gene calls are TRBV18 and TRBJ2-1, with 7 positions matching TRBD1. V was pared by 4 bases and J by 0 bases, with 3 bases of the junction left unmatched. Germline V gene sequence: CDR1 KGHSH, CDR2 LQKENI. This CDR3 is built from 15 residues. The CDR3 DNA reads as TGTGCCAGCTCACTCGGACAGGACTCCTACAATGAGCAGTTCTTC. Protein: CASSLGQDSYNEQFF.

The chain couples TRBV7-9 to TRBJ2-5, with 11 positions matching TRBD1. J was trimmed by 5 bases and V by 1 base; bases with no gene match: 3. Germline lookup yields CDR1 SEHNR and CDR2 FQNEAQ (reference sequence). There are 15 residues in the CDR3. The CDR3 DNA is TGTGCCAGCAGCTTAGAGCGGGACAGGGGGGAGACCCAGTACTTC. Translation gives CASSLERDRGETQYF.

The rearrangement uses TRBV2 and TRBJ1-4; D not certain. The V end lost 6 bases, the J end lost 8 bases, and 16 bases lay between the germline ends. In germline, CDR1 is SNHLY, CDR2 FYNNEI. CDR3 length: 14 residues. The CDR3 sequence: CASRGRGSDEKLFF. The CDR3, as DNA: TGTGCCAGCAGGGGCCGGGGAAGTGACGAAAAACTGTTTTTT.